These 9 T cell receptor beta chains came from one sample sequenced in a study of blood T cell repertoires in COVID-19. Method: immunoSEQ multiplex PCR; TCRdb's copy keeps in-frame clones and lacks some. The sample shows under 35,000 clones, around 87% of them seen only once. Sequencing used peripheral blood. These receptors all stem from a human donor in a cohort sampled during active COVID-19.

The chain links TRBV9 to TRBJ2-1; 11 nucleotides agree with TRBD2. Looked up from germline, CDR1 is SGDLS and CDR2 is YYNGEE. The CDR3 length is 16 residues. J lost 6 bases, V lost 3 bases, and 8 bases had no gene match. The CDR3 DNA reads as TGTGCCAGCAGCGCCAGTAGCGGGGGGGTTTCCAATGAGCAGTTCTTC. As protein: CASSASSGGVSNEQFF.

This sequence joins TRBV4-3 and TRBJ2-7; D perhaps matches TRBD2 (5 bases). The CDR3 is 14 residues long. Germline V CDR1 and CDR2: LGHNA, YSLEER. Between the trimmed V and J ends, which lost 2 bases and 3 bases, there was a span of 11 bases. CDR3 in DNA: TGCGCCAGCAGCCAAAACACCGGGAACTACGAGCAGTACTTC. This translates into CASSQNTGNYEQYF.

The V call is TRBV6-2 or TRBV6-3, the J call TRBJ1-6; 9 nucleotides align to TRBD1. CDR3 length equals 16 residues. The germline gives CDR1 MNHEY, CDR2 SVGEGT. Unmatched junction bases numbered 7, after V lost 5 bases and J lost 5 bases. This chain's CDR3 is CASSPTGTGNNSPLHF. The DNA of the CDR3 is TGTGCCAGCAGTCCCACCGGGACAGGGAATAATTCACCCCTCCACTTT.

The CDR3 spells CASSLQGGSYEQYF. The CDR3 DNA follows: TGTGCCAGCTCACTCCAGGGGGGCTCCTACGAGCAGTACTTC. This rearrangement joins TRBV18 to TRBJ2-7, with a possible D match to TRBD1 (7 bases). Germline V gives CDR1 KGHSH, CDR2 LQKENI. The V and J ends lost 4 bases and 0 bases respectively, with 10 bases between them. The CDR3 runs to 14 residues. Full variable domain (missing parts from reference TRBV18 and TRBJ2-7): NAGVMQNPRHLVRRRGQEARLRCSPMKGHSHVYWYRQLPEEGLKFMVYLQKENIIDESGMPKERFSAEFPKEGPSILRIQQVVRGDSAAYFCASSLQGGSYEQYFGPGTRLTVT.

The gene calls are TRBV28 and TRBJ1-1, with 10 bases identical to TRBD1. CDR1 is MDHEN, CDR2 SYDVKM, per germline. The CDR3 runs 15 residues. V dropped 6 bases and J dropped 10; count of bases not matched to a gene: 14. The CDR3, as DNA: TGTGCCAGCAGGTTAAGGGACAGGGGAACTCTGGGAGCTTTCTTT. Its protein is CASRLRDRGTLGAFF. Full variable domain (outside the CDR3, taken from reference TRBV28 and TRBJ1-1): DVKVTQSSRYLVKRTGEKVFLECVQDMDHENMFWYRQDPGLGLRLIYFSYDVKMKEKGDIPEGYSVSREKKERFSLILESASTNQTSMYLCASRLRDRGTLGAFFGQGTRLTVV.

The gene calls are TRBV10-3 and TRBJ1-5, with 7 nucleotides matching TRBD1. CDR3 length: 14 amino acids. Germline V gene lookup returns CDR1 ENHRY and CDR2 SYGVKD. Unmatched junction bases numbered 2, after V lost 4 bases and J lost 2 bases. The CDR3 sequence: CAISGGQRNQPQHF. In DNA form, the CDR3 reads TGTGCCATCAGTGGGGGACAGCGCAATCAGCCCCAGCATTTT.

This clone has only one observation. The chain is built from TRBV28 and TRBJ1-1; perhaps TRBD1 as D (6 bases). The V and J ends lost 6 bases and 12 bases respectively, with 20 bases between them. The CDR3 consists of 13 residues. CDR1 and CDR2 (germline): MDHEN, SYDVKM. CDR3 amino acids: CASSSGTLDRTFF. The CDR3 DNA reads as TGTGCCAGCAGCTCCGGGACACTGGACCGTACTTTCTTT.

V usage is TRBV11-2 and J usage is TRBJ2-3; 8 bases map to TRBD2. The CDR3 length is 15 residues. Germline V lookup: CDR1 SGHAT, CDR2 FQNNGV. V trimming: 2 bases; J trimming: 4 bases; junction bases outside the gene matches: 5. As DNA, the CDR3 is TGTGCCAGCAGCTTAAACGGGGGGGCCTCAGATACGCAGTATTTT. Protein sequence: CASSLNGGASDTQYF.

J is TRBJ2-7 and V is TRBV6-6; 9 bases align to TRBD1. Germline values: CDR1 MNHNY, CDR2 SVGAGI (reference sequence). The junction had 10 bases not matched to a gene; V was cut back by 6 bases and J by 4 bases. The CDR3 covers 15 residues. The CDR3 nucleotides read TGTGCCAGCAGCTGGCCGGGACAGGGTGAATACGAGCAGTACTTC. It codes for CASSWPGQGEYEQYF.